One sample yielded the 10 T cell receptor beta chains listed below, sequenced in a study of vaccination and CD4 T cells after COVID-19. No antigens are known for them. Cultured CD4+ T cell DNA was sequenced using the Oncomine TCR Beta short-read assay. Using its own MiXCR run on the PCR reads, TCRdb lists one record per CDR3 protein. The profile shows 15,000 to 25,000 distinct CDR3 sequences, roughly 50% of them singletons. This sample's treatment: roughly 11-day PBMC culture with coronavirus spike peptide pools or control peptides (ViraFEST assay). The source material was CD4+ T cells from blood, cultured in vitro. These receptors all stem from a human donor who had recovered from COVID-19.

The genes are TRBV6-1 and TRBJ2-7; D unclear. Germline V gene data show CDR1 as MNHNS and CDR2 as SASEGT. Trimming took off 6 bases at V and 3 bases at J, with 6 bases between the two ends. This CDR3 comprises 11 residues. The CDR3 protein is CASRDIYEQYF. CDR3 nucleotides: TGTGCCAGCAGAGACATCTACGAGCAGTACTTC.

This clonotype has only one observation. The genes are TRBV24-1 and TRBJ1-1; no clear D gene. V was clipped by 3 bases and J by 4 bases, with 14 bases between them. The CDR3 is 15 residues long. Germline-derived CDR1 and CDR2 are KGHDR and SFDVKD. As DNA, the CDR3 is TGTGCCACCAGTGATGGGCGGGGAGGTGGCACTGAAGCTTTCTTT. Encoded protein: CATSDGRGGGTEAFF.

V and J are TRBV7-3 and TRBJ2-1; 8 bases match TRBD1. The germline V gene encodes CDR1 SGHTA and CDR2 FQGTGA. The CDR3 runs to 15 residues. Germline trimming cut 5 bases from V and 4 bases from J; bases unmatched to any gene: 7. The CDR3 here is CASSPNRGVYNEQFF. The CDR3 DNA reads TGTGCCAGCAGCCCCAACAGGGGGGTTTACAATGAGCAGTTCTTC.

The J gene is TRBJ1-5, the V gene TRBV6-4, with D maybe TRBD1 (5 bases). Per the germline V gene, CDR1 is MRHNA and CDR2 is SNTAGT. V gave up 6 bases and J gave up 6 bases, with 12 bases separating them. This CDR3 region has 13 residues. CDR3 in DNA: TGTGCCAGCAGCGAAGGGGAGGGTCAGCCCCAGCATTTT. It translates to CASSEGEGQPQHF.

This clonotype appeared a single time. The CDR3 sequence is CASSLSGRVGDTQYF. CDR3 DNA: TGTGCCAGCAGTTTATCAGGCAGGGTAGGAGATACGCAGTATTTT. The rearrangement links TRBV28 to TRBJ2-3; possible D gene TRBD1, 5 bases. Trimming took off 1 base at V and 5 bases at J, with 13 bases between the two ends. Germline V gene data show CDR1 as MDHEN and CDR2 as SYDVKM. The CDR3 has 15 residues.

The chain joins TRBV20-1 to TRBJ1-2; TRBD1 is a possible D gene (6 bases). The length of the CDR3 is 13 residues. V was shortened by 0 bases and J by 8 bases, with 13 bases between the two germline ends. Germline values: CDR1 DFQATT, CDR2 SNEGSKA (reference sequence). The CDR3 region is CSARDRGAGGYTF. The CDR3 DNA reads as TGCAGTGCTAGAGATAGGGGGGCGGGAGGCTACACCTTC.

The chain combines TRBV19 with TRBJ1-2; D remains ambiguous. The germline V and J ends were trimmed by 3 bases and 3 bases, with 11 bases remaining between them. The germline V gene encodes CDR1 LNHDA and CDR2 SQIVND (reference sequence). CDR3 length equals 14 residues. DNA for the CDR3: TGTGCCAGTAGTATGGCAGGAGTAGACTATGGCTACACCTTC. Translated, it gives CASSMAGVDYGYTF. The entire variable domain, with the rest obtained from reference TRBV19 and TRBJ1-2, is as follows: DGGITQSPKYLFRKEGQNVTLSCEQNLNHDAMYWYRQDPGQGLRLIYYSQIVNDFQKGDIAEGYSVSREKKESFPLTVTSAQKNPTAFYLCASSMAGVDYGYTFGSGTRLTVV.

The chain recombines TRBV27 with TRBJ1-5; 8 bases map to TRBD1. In germline, CDR1 is MNHEY, CDR2 SMNVEV (reference sequence). The V and J ends lost 6 bases and 11 bases, in that order; junction bases with no gene match: 15. The CDR3 is made up of 15 amino acids. The CDR3 loop is CASSPRTGTFGTQHF. The CDR3 DNA follows: TGTGCCAGCAGCCCTAGGACAGGGACTTTTGGGACCCAGCATTTT.

This clonotype occurred a few times. This chain links TRBV27 with TRBJ2-5; D remains unclear. The germline V and J ends were trimmed by 1 base and 4 bases, with 7 bases remaining between them. CDR3 length: 13 residues. Germline CDR1 reads MNHEY; CDR2 reads SMNVEV (reference sequence). Here the CDR3 reads CASSLFKRETQYF. CDR3 coding DNA: TGTGCCAGCAGTTTATTTAAACGAGAGACCCAGTACTTC.

The gene calls are TRBV28 and TRBJ1-1, with D possibly matching TRBD1 (6 bases). The CDR3 totals 15 residues. V lost 7 bases and J lost 5, with 20 bases in between. Looked up from germline, CDR1 is MDHEN and CDR2 is SYDVKM. In DNA form, the CDR3 reads TGTGCCAGCACCCAACCCGGGGGGCGAAGGACTGAAGCTTTCTTT. This translates into CASTQPGGRRTEAFF.